This T cell receptor beta chain was captured by sequencing in a study of T cell responses to AZD1222 COVID-19 vaccine. On this clone: The sample carries other DNA sequences with the same CDR3.

Assay: immunoSEQ multiplex PCR; the TCRdb copy retains only in-frame clones and omits some. This sample has 90,000 to 100,000 clones, with approximately 81% found just once. This TCR came from an adult who received the AZD1222 COVID-19 vaccine. This specimen consisted of peripheral blood, obtained 28 days after the second AZD1222 dose.

CDR3 residues: CASSYGGSSYNEQFF. For the CDR3, the DNA is TGTGCCAGCAGTTACGGCGGAAGCTCCTACAATGAGCAGTTCTTC. J is TRBJ2-1 and V is TRBV6-5; no clear D. Germline CDR1 MNHEY, CDR2 SVGAGI. V gave up 2 bases and J gave up 0 bases, with 8 bases separating them. This CDR3 has 15 residues.